This T cell receptor (beta chain) was retrieved from a study of shared clonotypes between healthy human individuals. Study background: The composition of the donors was a couple of women and a few men aged 18 to 49. Regarding the study as a whole: Tissue TCR repertoires likely differ from these blood-only repertoires.

Once extracted for a subset, genomic DNA was divided evenly among several immunoSEQ plates. Sequencing used immunoSEQ multiplex PCR; TCRdb keeps in-frame clones, though not all of them. Of more than 400,000 clones in the sample, about 84% were seen once. Germline V gene data show CDR1 as MNHNY and CDR2 as SVGAGI (reference sequence). The CDR3 runs to 15 residues. Trimming cost V 0 bases and J 1 base, with 10 bases left between them. Regarding this clone: Antigen specificity is unknown.

Sequencing was done on a sample of PBMCs. V usage is TRBV6-6 and J usage is TRBJ2-7, with D perhaps TRBD1 (5 bases). The receptor comes from a woman in her 40s in good health. Some clones in this sample may be carry-over from other donors' samples. DNA of the CDR3: TGTGCCAGCAGTTACTCCCTGACAGCATCCTACGAGCAGTACTTC. Protein product: CASSYSLTASYEQYF.